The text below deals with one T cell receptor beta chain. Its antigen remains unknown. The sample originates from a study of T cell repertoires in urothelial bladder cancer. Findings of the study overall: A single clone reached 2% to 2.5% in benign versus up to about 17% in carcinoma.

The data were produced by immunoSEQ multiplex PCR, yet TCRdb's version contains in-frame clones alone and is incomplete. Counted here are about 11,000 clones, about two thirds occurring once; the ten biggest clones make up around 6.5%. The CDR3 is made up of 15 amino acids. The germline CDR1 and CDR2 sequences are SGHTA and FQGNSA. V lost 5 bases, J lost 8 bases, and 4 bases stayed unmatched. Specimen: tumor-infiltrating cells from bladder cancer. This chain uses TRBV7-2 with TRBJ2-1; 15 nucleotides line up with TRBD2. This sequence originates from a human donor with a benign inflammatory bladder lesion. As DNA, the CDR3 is TGTGCCAGCAGCGTCGGGACTAGCGGGGGGTATGAGCAGTTCTTC. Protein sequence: CASSVGTSGGYEQFF.